This passage covers 32 T cell receptor beta chains from one sample sequenced in a study of blood T cell repertoires in COVID-19. Repertoires were generated with immunoSEQ multiplex PCR, while TCRdb's copy carries only in-frame clones and drops some. Among approximately 260,000 clones listed, 70% to 90% were seen once. The material sequenced was PBMCs or T cells enriched from blood (not recorded which). The receptor set was obtained from a woman between 50 and 59 years old who had been exposed to COVID-19.

The gene calls are TRBV19 and TRBJ1-2, with 10 bases identical to TRBD1. The CDR3 is made up of 17 amino acids. Losses at the gene ends were 1 base for V and 2 bases for J; bases not matched to a gene: 7. Germline values: CDR1 LNHDA, CDR2 SQIVND (reference sequence). The CDR3, as DNA: TGTGCCAGTAGTATAGCGATGCGACAGGGGGCAAACTATGGCTACACCTTC. Its translation is CASSIAMRQGANYGYTF.

This rearrangement joins TRBV7-3 to TRBJ2-3; 7 nucleotides line up with TRBD2. Germline trimming cut 5 bases from V and 2 bases from J; bases unmatched to any gene: 7. The CDR3 consists of 15 residues. Per germline, CDR1 SGHTA and CDR2 FQGTGA. The DNA of the CDR3 is TGTGCCAGCAGCCCGGGGGGTCGGACCACAGATACGCAGTATTTT. Protein sequence: CASSPGGRTTDTQYF.

The chain combines TRBV29-1 with TRBJ2-3; 10 nucleotides agree with TRBD1. V was pared by 8 bases and J by 1 base, with 3 bases of the junction left unmatched. Germline V gives CDR1 SQVTM, CDR2 ANQGSEA. The CDR3 is 13 amino acids. CDR3 loop: CSIGTGGTDTQYF. The CDR3 DNA reads as TGCAGCATCGGGACAGGGGGCACAGATACGCAGTATTTT.

V and J are TRBV15 and TRBJ2-7, with D possibly TRBD2 on 5 matching bases. This CDR3 has 16 residues. Trimming took off 0 bases at V and 3 bases at J, with 15 bases between the two ends. Germline lookup yields CDR1 LNHNV and CDR2 YYDKDF (reference sequence). In DNA form, the CDR3 reads TGTGCCACCAGCAGAGAGGAGGAGACACTTGTCTACGAGCAGTACTTC. It encodes CATSREEETLVYEQYF.

The genes are TRBV19 and TRBJ2-6; perhaps TRBD1 as D (6 bases). Germline CDR1 LNHDA, CDR2 SQIVND (reference sequence). The CDR3 has 16 amino acids. Trimming pared 4 bases from V and 2 bases from J, leaving 12 bases between. In nucleotides, the CDR3 is TGTGCCAGTAGTAAATGGGGGCGGGCTGGGGCCAACGTCCTGACTTTC. It codes for CASSKWGRAGANVLTF.

This clone was counted once. The chain couples TRBV2 to TRBJ1-1; D unresolved. V lost 4 bases and J 3 bases, leaving 15 bases between the germline ends. This CDR3 has 15 amino acids. Germline lookup yields CDR1 SNHLY and CDR2 FYNNEI. The CDR3 DNA follows: TGTGCCAGCAGTGGCTTCTACGGCGGGCACACTGAAGCTTTCTTT. It is translated as CASSGFYGGHTEAFF.

The chain uses TRBV5-1 and TRBJ1-1; the D gene is possibly TRBD1 (5 bases). V lost 4 bases, J lost 1 base, and 11 bases lay in between. Germline V lookup: CDR1 SGHRS, CDR2 YFSETQ. The CDR3 is made up of 14 amino acids. CDR3 in amino acids: CASSRLGQNTEAFF. The CDR3 coding sequence is TGCGCCAGCAGCCGCCTCGGACAGAACACTGAAGCTTTCTTT.

The rearrangement uses TRBV15 and TRBJ1-4; D is unclear. V shed 3 bases and J shed 7 bases, with 6 bases lying between them. This CDR3 has 12 residues. Germline V gene sequence: CDR1 LNHNV, CDR2 YYDKDF (reference sequence). The CDR3 DNA is TGTGCCACCAGCAGGAACTCTGAAAAACTGTTTTTT. Its protein product is CATSRNSEKLFF.

This clone has just one count. The V call is TRBV6-2 or TRBV6-3, the J call TRBJ1-1; 10 nucleotides align to TRBD1. This CDR3 region has 16 residues. CDR1 is MNHEY and CDR2 is SVGEGT in the germline V gene. V gave up 2 bases and J gave up 3 bases; unmatched junction bases: 6. CDR3 residues: CASSYVTGGADTEAFF. Here the CDR3 DNA reads TGTGCCAGCAGTTACGTGACAGGGGGCGCGGACACTGAAGCTTTCTTT.

The rearrangement uses TRBV18 and TRBJ2-3; no clear D gene. The CDR3 totals 14 residues. Trimming removed 3 bases from V and 0 bases from J, with 7 bases in between. Looked up from germline, CDR1 is KGHSH and CDR2 is LQKENI. CDR3 region: CASSPQASTDTQYF. The CDR3 DNA is TGTGCCAGCTCACCGCAGGCGAGCACAGATACGCAGTATTTT.

The V gene is TRBV19, the J gene TRBJ1-1, with a weak D call TRBD1 (5 bases). The germline V gene encodes CDR1 LNHDA and CDR2 SQIVND (reference sequence). The CDR3 extends over 14 amino acids. Trimming took 11 bases from V and 5 from J, leaving 21 bases between them. CDR3 protein: CASRGGGWRTEAFF. CDR3 nucleotide sequence: TGTGCCTCGAGGGGTGGAGGGTGGCGGACTGAAGCTTTCTTT. Using reference TRBV19 and TRBJ1-1 for the parts outside the CDR3, the full variable domain is DGGITQSPKYLFRKEGQNVTLSCEQNLNHDAMYWYRQDPGQGLRLIYYSQIVNDFQKGDIAEGYSVSREKKESFPLTVTSAQKNPTAFYLCASRGGGWRTEAFFGQGTRLTVV.

This sequence joins TRBV27 and TRBJ2-7; a possible D gene is TRBD2 (7 bases). Germline lookup yields CDR1 MNHEY and CDR2 SMNVEV (reference sequence). The CDR3 is made up of 15 amino acids. The ends were cut back, 4 bases at V and 5 bases at J, with 18 bases in the middle. CDR3 sequence (DNA): TGTGCCAGCAGTTCCCCAGGGGCAGGGAGGGACGAGCAGTACTTC. Protein product: CASSSPGAGRDEQYF.

In this sample, this clone turned up once. The chain has TRBV19 and TRBJ2-7, with TRBD1 as a possible D gene (6 bases). This CDR3 is 15 amino acids long. V was clipped by 5 bases and J by 5 bases, with 19 bases between them. The germline gives CDR1 LNHDA, CDR2 SQIVND (reference sequence). CDR3 DNA: TGTGCCAGTAGTTCGCAGGGGATCCAACGGAACGAGCAGTACTTC. This gives the protein CASSSQGIQRNEQYF.

This clone has just one count. The chain's CDR3 is CASSYAGTGTSGYTF. CDR3 in DNA: TGTGCCAGCAGTTATGCCGGGACAGGGACAAGCGGCTACACCTTC. This sequence joins TRBV2 and TRBJ1-2, with TRBD1 matching 9 bases. The CDR3 is 15 amino acids. CDR1 is SNHLY and CDR2 is FYNNEI in the germline V gene. Trimming at V came to 5 bases and at J to 8 bases, leaving 12 bases not matched to a gene.

The chain links TRBV18 to TRBJ2-7; the match to TRBD2 covers 8 bases. CDR1 is KGHSH, CDR2 LQKENI, per germline. V lost 2 bases and J lost 4; bases outside the gene matches: 13. CDR3 size: 17 residues. The CDR3 nucleotides read TGTGCCAGCTCACCAATTCCAGTGCCGAGCGGGGGTTACGAGCAGTACTTC. Its protein product is CASSPIPVPSGGYEQYF.

The chain recombines TRBV6-1 with TRBJ2-1; D is possibly TRBD1 (6 bases). V lost 3 bases and J lost 4, with 7 bases in between. Per the germline V gene, CDR1 is MNHNS and CDR2 is SASEGT. CDR3 length: 13 residues. DNA for the CDR3: TGTGCCAGCAGTGAGACAGGTTACAATGAGCAGTTCTTC. This encodes CASSETGYNEQFF.

In this sample, this clone turned up once. The genes are TRBV12-3 or TRBV12-4 and TRBJ1-4; D might be TRBD1 (6 bases). This CDR3 has 12 amino acids. Trimming shortened V by 2 bases and J by 12 bases, and 10 bases separated the two germline ends. Here the CDR3 reads CASSLSGVQLFF. Written as DNA, the CDR3 is TGTGCCAGCAGTTTATCAGGGGTGCAACTGTTTTTT.

This clone was detected only a few times. CDR3 loop: CASSQDQGRGGYTF. The CDR3 DNA sequence: TGCGCCAGCAGCCAAGATCAAGGAAGGGGCGGCTACACCTTC. The chain has TRBV4-1 and TRBJ1-2, with a possible D match to TRBD1 (5 bases). Germline-derived CDR1 and CDR2 are MGHRA and YSYEKL. Trimming stripped 0 bases from V and 8 bases from J, with 13 bases between. There are 14 residues in the CDR3.

The chain uses TRBV25-1 and TRBJ1-1, with TRBD1 as a possible D gene (5 bases). CDR3 length: 14 residues. Germline V gene data show CDR1 as MGHDK and CDR2 as SYGVNS. The V end was cut by 1 base, the J end by 5 bases, with 11 bases between. CDR3 DNA sequence: TGTGCCAGCAGTGAATCCCAGGGAGGAACTGAAGCTTTCTTT. Protein sequence: CASSESQGGTEAFF.

This sequence joins TRBV28 and TRBJ2-7, with D perhaps TRBD1 (5 bases). Trimming stripped 4 bases from V and 5 bases from J, with 12 bases between. The CDR3 sequence is 13 residues long. Germline V lookup: CDR1 MDHEN, CDR2 SYDVKM. DNA of the CDR3: TGTGCCAGCAGTTCCCGAGCAGGGCACGAGCAGTACTTC. Translating it yields CASSSRAGHEQYF. The full variable domain, in which reference TRBV28 and TRBJ2-7 provide the parts outside the CDR3, is DVKVTQSSRYLVKRTGEKVFLECVQDMDHENMFWYRQDPGLGLRLIYFSYDVKMKEKGDIPEGYSVSREKKERFSLILESASTNQTSMYLCASSSRAGHEQYFGPGTRLTVT.

This rearrangement joins TRBV6-5 to TRBJ1-1; D perhaps matches TRBD1 (5 bases). Trimming cost V 5 bases and J 3 bases, with 13 bases left between them. Germline V lookup: CDR1 MNHEY, CDR2 SVGAGI. The CDR3 length is 14 residues. The CDR3 spells CASSRQGLHTEAFF. For the CDR3, the DNA is TGTGCCAGCAGTCGCCAGGGACTCCACACTGAAGCTTTCTTT.

As concerns this clone: This same CDR3 is encoded by further DNA sequences in the sample. The CDR3 here is CASSPTGGRYEQYF. CDR3 DNA sequence: TGCGCCAGCAGCCCAACAGGGGGCCGCTACGAGCAGTACTTC. The gene calls are TRBV5-1 and TRBJ2-7, with 9 bases that match TRBD1. V dropped 4 bases and J dropped 3; count of bases not matched to a gene: 5. Germline CDR1 is SGHRS and CDR2 is YFSETQ. The CDR3 consists of 14 residues.

The chain carries TRBV11-2 and TRBJ2-2, with 11 bases aligning to TRBD1. There are 18 residues in the CDR3. Looked up from germline, CDR1 is SGHAT and CDR2 is FQNNGV. V gave up 1 base and J gave up 4 bases; unmatched junction bases: 8. The CDR3 loop reads CASSLAIFGQGATGELFF. The CDR3 bases are TGTGCCAGCAGCTTAGCCATTTTTGGACAGGGGGCCACCGGGGAGCTGTTTTTT. The full variable domain, its missing parts supplied by reference TRBV11-2 and TRBJ2-2, is EAGVAQSPRYKIIEKRQSVAFWCNPISGHATLYWYQQILGQGPKLLIQFQNNGVVDDSQLPKDRFSAERLKGVDSTLKIQPAKLEDSAVYLCASSLAIFGQGATGELFFGEGSRLTVL.

This chain uses TRBV7-6 with TRBJ2-7, with 8 positions matching TRBD1. The J segment lost 4 bases and the V segment lost 6 bases, leaving 8 bases of the junction unmatched. Germline V gene data show CDR1 as SGHVS and CDR2 as FNYEAQ. The CDR3 spans 14 residues. Here the CDR3 reads CASSRDRGDYEQYF. In DNA form, the CDR3 reads TGTGCCAGCAGTCGCGACAGGGGAGATTACGAGCAGTACTTC.

This clone was picked up one time. The V and J genes are TRBV25-1 and TRBJ1-6; no clear D. CDR1 and CDR2 from the germline V gene are MGHDK and SYGVNS. The V end lost 3 bases, the J end lost 7 bases, and 16 bases lay between the germline ends. The CDR3 is 16 residues long. The CDR3 nucleotides are TGTGCCAGCAGTGATAGTCGTCCAGCGAGGAATTCACCCCTCCACTTT. Its protein product is CASSDSRPARNSPLHF.

The chain combines TRBV6-5 with TRBJ1-2; 7 positions agree with TRBD1. The length of the CDR3 is 13 residues. V lost 2 bases to trimming and J lost 5 bases; unmatched junction nucleotides: 2. CDR1 is MNHEY and CDR2 is SVGAGI in the germline V gene. The CDR3 DNA follows: TGTGCCAGCAGTTACCTACAGGGGTATGGCTACACCTTC. It codes for CASSYLQGYGYTF.

The chain combines TRBV7-2 with TRBJ1-1; D remains ambiguous. The CDR3 runs 13 residues. Germline lookup yields CDR1 SGHTA and CDR2 FQGNSA. Deletions cut 4 bases from V and 0 bases from J, with 6 bases between. CDR3 sequence reads: CASSYGLNTEAFF. Written as DNA, the CDR3 is TGTGCCAGCAGCTATGGCCTGAACACTGAAGCTTTCTTT.

This chain joins TRBV24-1 and TRBJ1-1; 7 bases agree with TRBD1. Per germline, CDR1 KGHDR and CDR2 SFDVKD. This CDR3 is built from 13 residues. Trimming at V came to 7 bases and at J to 4 bases, leaving 5 bases not matched to a gene. DNA of the CDR3: TGTGCCACCAGCGCTGCAGGGGGCACTGAAGCTTTCTTT. It yields the protein CATSAAGGTEAFF.

In nucleotides, the CDR3 is TGTGCCAGCAGCTTTCGGACTAGCGGGGGCCCCGGGCGAGAGACCCAGTACTTC. This translates into CASSFRTSGGPGRETQYF. The chain uses TRBV5-6 and TRBJ2-5, with 13 bases aligning to TRBD2. CDR1 and CDR2 (germline): SGHDT, YYEEEE. V gave up 2 bases and J gave up 4 bases; unmatched junction bases: 11. The length of the CDR3 is 18 residues.

The V and J genes are TRBV6-1 and TRBJ2-5; D not certain. V gave up 1 base and J gave up 1 base, with 10 bases separating them. Germline assignment: CDR1 MNHNS and CDR2 SASEGT. This CDR3 has 15 residues. CDR3 loop: CASSEVIIAQETQYF. CDR3 nucleotides: TGTGCCAGCAGTGAAGTGATTATAGCCCAAGAGACCCAGTACTTC.

Concerning this clone itself: One end of the junction does not line up with germline, which may come from a read error. The chain is built from TRBV5-1 and TRBJ1-1, with no clear D. The germline CDR1 and CDR2 sequences are SGHRS and YFSETQ. The CDR3 loop spans 12 amino acids. The CDR3 DNA sequence: TGCGCCAGCAGCTTGGGTAACTCTGAAACTTTCTTT. Translating gives CASSLGNSETFF.

The chain carries TRBV6-5 and TRBJ1-5; weak D call: TRBD1 (5 bases). Trimming cost V 0 bases and J 5 bases, with 11 bases left between them. The CDR3 loop spans 15 amino acids. Germline V CDR1 and CDR2: MNHEY, SVGAGI. CDR3 in DNA: TGTGCCAGCAGTTACTCGATGGGGACTGATCAGCCCCAGCATTTT. The encoded protein is CASSYSMGTDQPQHF.